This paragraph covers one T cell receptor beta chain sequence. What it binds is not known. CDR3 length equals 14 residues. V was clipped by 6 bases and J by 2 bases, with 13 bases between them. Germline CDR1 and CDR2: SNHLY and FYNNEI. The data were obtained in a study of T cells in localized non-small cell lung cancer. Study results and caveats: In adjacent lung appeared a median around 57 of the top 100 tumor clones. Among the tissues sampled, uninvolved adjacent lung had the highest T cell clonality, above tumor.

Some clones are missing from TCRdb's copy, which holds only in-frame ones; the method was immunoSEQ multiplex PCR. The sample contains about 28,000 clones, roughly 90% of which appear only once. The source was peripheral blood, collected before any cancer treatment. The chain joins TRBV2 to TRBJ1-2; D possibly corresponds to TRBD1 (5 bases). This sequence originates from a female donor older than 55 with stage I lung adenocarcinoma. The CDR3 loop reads CASSWDGHNYGYTF. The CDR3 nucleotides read TGTGCCAGCAGCTGGGACGGGCACAACTATGGCTACACCTTC. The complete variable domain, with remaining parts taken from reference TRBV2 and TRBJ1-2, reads EPEVTQTPSHQVTQMGQEVILRCVPISNHLYFYWYRQILGQKVEFLVSFYNNEISEKSEIFDDQFSVERPDGSNFTLKIRSTKLEDSAMYFCASSWDGHNYGYTFGSGTRLTVV.